This TCR beta chain was profiled in a study of blood T cell repertoires in COVID-19. Generated by immunoSEQ multiplex PCR, the TCRdb table keeps only in-frame clones and is missing some. This sample has around 300,000 clones, with about nine tenths found just once. Looked up from germline, CDR1 is LGHDT and CDR2 is YNNKEL (reference sequence). The CDR3 has 16 residues if both end residues are counted. Comment on this clone: The final CDR3 position lacks the conserved phenylalanine or tryptophan, pointing to a likely read error. The DNA is omitted, as the CDR3 cannot be located on it reliably, and the CDR3 follows TCRdb's listing.

The material sequenced was peripheral blood. V is TRBV3-1 (or the pseudogene TRBV3-2) and J is TRBJ2-7; TRBD2 is the table's D call and was not checked against the DNA. The receptor comes from a woman in her 30s with active or convalescent COVID-19. CDR3 region: CASSPPAIRGLAGDRI.